Below are 8 T cell receptor beta chains sequenced from a single sample in a study of blood T cell repertoires in COVID-19. The repertoire was sequenced with immunoSEQ multiplex PCR; TCRdb's copy has only in-frame clones and lacks some. The table has 190,000 or so clones, about nine tenths seen once. The sample taken for sequencing was peripheral blood. These receptors were collected from a man aged 35-49 years with acute or convalescent COVID-19.

CDR3 sequence reads: CASSPGPPREQYF. In DNA form, the CDR3 reads TGCGCCAGCAGCCCGGGTCCTCCAAGGGAGCAGTACTTC. The genes are TRBV10-2 and TRBJ2-7; no firm D call. Germline V lookup: CDR1 WSHSY, CDR2 SAAADI. The CDR3 length is 13 residues. V was trimmed by 6 bases and J by 7 bases, leaving 16 bases between them.

The chain combines TRBV10-2 with TRBJ2-3; 9 bases are shared with TRBD1. Per the germline V gene, CDR1 is WSHSY and CDR2 is SAAADI. This CDR3 is 13 amino acids long. V lost 6 bases, J lost 13 bases, and 11 bases stayed unmatched. CDR3 in amino acids: CASRLFDRGEEYF. CDR3 bases: TGCGCCAGCAGACTCTTTGACAGGGGGGAAGAGTATTTT.

This sequence joins TRBV15 and TRBJ2-2, with D maybe TRBD2 (5 bases). CDR1 LNHNV and CDR2 YYDKDF come from the germline V gene (reference sequence). V lost 3 bases and J 2 bases, leaving 7 bases between the germline ends. The CDR3 totals 14 residues. The CDR3 DNA is TGTGCCACCAGCAGGGACTCTAACACCGGGGAGCTGTTTTTT. This translates into CATSRDSNTGELFF.

This clone has only one observation. The chain employs TRBV28 and TRBJ1-1; the D is unclear. V dropped 6 bases and J dropped 1 base, with 12 bases sitting between them. The CDR3 totals 14 residues. Germline values: CDR1 MDHEN, CDR2 SYDVKM. The CDR3 here is CASRLVLRNTEAFF. CDR3 nucleotide sequence: TGTGCCAGCAGACTGGTACTTAGGAACACTGAAGCTTTCTTT.

The chain couples TRBV6-1 to TRBJ1-5; D is undetermined. The CDR3 loop spans 14 amino acids. The ends were cut back, 1 base at V and 0 bases at J, with 4 bases in the middle. Germline CDR1 MNHNS, CDR2 SASEGT. The CDR3 nucleotides are TGTGCCAGCAGTGAAGGGCCTAGCAATCAGCCCCAGCATTTT. It is translated as CASSEGPSNQPQHF.

The chain links TRBV5-1 to TRBJ1-1, with 8 positions matching TRBD1. From germline, CDR1 is SGHRS and CDR2 YFSETQ. This CDR3 spans 15 amino acids. V gave up 7 bases and J gave up 1 base; unmatched junction bases: 9. The chain's CDR3 is CASSLEGTGNTEAFF. Written as DNA, the CDR3 is TGCGCCAGCTCATTAGAAGGGACAGGGAACACTGAAGCTTTCTTT.

The CDR3 coding sequence is TGCGCCAGCAGCCCCGTAGCGGGTGGAACCGGGGAGCTGTTTTTT. Protein product: CASSPVAGGTGELFF. The gene calls are TRBV5-1 and TRBJ2-2, with 7 bases that match TRBD2. The length of the CDR3 is 15 residues. Germline values: CDR1 SGHRS, CDR2 YFSETQ. The V segment lost 4 bases and the J segment 5 bases; nucleotides outside the gene matches: 8.

This chain uses TRBV2 with TRBJ2-7; TRBD2 might be the D (7 bases). V was cut by 8 bases and J by 2 bases, with 19 bases left in between. This CDR3 region has 15 residues. CDR1 SNHLY and CDR2 FYNNEI come from the germline V gene. In nucleotides, the CDR3 is TGTGCCAGCGGGGGGGCGGACGTATGGACCTACGAGCAGTACTTC. It codes for CASGGADVWTYEQYF.